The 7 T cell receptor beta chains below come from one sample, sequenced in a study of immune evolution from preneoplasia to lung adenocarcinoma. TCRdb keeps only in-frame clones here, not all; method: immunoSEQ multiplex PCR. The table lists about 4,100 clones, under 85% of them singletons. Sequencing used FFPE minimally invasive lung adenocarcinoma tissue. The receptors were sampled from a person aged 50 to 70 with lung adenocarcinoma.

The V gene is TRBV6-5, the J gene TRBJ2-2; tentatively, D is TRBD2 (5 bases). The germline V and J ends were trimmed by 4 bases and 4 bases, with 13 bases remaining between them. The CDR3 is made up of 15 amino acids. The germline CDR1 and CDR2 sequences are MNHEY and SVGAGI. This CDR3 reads CASSLRGLATGELFF. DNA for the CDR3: TGTGCCAGCAGTTTACGGGGTCTGGCCACCGGGGAGCTGTTTTTT.

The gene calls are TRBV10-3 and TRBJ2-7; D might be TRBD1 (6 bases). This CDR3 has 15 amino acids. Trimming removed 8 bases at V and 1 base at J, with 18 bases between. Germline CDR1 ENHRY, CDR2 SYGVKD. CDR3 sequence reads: CAIGQSEGLSYEQYF. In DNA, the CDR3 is TGTGCCATCGGACAGAGCGAGGGCCTATCCTACGAGCAGTACTTC.

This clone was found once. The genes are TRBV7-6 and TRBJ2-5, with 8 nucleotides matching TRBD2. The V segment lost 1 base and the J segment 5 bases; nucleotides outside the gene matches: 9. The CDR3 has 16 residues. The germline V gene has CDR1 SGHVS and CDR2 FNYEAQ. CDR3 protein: CASSLEVAGGGETQYF. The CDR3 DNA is TGTGCCAGCAGCTTAGAGGTCGCGGGAGGAGGGGAGACCCAGTACTTC.

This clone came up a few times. The CDR3 coding sequence is TGTGCCAGCTCACCGAAACTAGCGGGAGAGTTTTGGGGTCAAGAGACCCAGTACTTC. Its protein product is CASSPKLAGEFWGQETQYF. The rearrangement links TRBV18 to TRBJ2-5; 11 bases line up with TRBD2. V was clipped by 3 bases and J by 2 bases; unmatched bases: 14. Looked up from germline, CDR1 is KGHSH and CDR2 is LQKENI. This CDR3 comprises 19 residues.

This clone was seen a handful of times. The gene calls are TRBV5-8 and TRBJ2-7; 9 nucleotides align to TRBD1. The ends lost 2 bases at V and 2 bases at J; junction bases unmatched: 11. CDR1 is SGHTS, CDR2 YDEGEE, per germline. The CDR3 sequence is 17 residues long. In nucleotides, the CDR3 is TGTGCCAGCAGCTTTAACCGGGACCGGGACAGGGCCTACGAGCAGTACTTC. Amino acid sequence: CASSFNRDRDRAYEQYF.

In DNA form, the CDR3 reads TGTGCCATCAGTGAGGAGGGCTTGAACAATCAGCCCCAGCATTTT. Protein: CAISEEGLNNQPQHF. J is TRBJ1-5 and V is TRBV10-3; the D is unclear. The CDR3 contains 15 residues. Trimming took 2 bases from V and 3 from J, leaving 11 bases between them. The germline V gene has CDR1 ENHRY and CDR2 SYGVKD.

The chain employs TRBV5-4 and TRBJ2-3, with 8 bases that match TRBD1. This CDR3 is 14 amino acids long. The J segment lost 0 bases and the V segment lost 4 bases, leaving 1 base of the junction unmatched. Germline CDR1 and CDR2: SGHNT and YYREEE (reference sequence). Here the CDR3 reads CASSRTGSTDTQYF. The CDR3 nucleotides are TGTGCCAGCAGCCGGACAGGGAGCACAGATACGCAGTATTTT.